The clone carrying this T cell receptor beta chain was detected only once. Antigen specificity is unknown. Peripheral blood came from all dose cohorts at three timepoints. This entry comes from a study of OX40 agonist ivuxolimab in advanced cancers. About the study: A mean age of roughly 60 years, range about 23 to 90, was recorded, and under 85% were male. People who had prior anti-PD-1, anti-PD-L1 or anti-CTLA-4 therapy could take part, and 40% had some.

The repertoire was sequenced with immunoSEQ multiplex PCR; TCRdb's copy has only in-frame clones and lacks some. The data show around 60,000 clones, with 80% to 90% seen just once and 2.4% held by the top ten. The length of the CDR3 is 12 residues. CDR1 is SGHAT and CDR2 is FQNNGV in the germline V gene. V was trimmed by 3 bases and J by 6 bases, leaving 5 bases between them. Study-wide findings and caveats: The authors also found low normalized T-cell clonal expansion in some nonresponders.

The chain couples TRBV11-2 to TRBJ1-4; D possibly corresponds to TRBD1 (5 bases). The specimen comprised CD4+ or CD8+ T cells sorted from blood, sampled in a trial of the OX40 agonist ivuxolimab. The receptor comes from an adult with an advanced solid tumor such as melanoma, head and neck, liver or kidney cancer. The CDR3: CASSFRDEKLFF. Here the CDR3 DNA reads TGTGCCAGCAGCTTCAGGGATGAAAAACTGTTTTTT.